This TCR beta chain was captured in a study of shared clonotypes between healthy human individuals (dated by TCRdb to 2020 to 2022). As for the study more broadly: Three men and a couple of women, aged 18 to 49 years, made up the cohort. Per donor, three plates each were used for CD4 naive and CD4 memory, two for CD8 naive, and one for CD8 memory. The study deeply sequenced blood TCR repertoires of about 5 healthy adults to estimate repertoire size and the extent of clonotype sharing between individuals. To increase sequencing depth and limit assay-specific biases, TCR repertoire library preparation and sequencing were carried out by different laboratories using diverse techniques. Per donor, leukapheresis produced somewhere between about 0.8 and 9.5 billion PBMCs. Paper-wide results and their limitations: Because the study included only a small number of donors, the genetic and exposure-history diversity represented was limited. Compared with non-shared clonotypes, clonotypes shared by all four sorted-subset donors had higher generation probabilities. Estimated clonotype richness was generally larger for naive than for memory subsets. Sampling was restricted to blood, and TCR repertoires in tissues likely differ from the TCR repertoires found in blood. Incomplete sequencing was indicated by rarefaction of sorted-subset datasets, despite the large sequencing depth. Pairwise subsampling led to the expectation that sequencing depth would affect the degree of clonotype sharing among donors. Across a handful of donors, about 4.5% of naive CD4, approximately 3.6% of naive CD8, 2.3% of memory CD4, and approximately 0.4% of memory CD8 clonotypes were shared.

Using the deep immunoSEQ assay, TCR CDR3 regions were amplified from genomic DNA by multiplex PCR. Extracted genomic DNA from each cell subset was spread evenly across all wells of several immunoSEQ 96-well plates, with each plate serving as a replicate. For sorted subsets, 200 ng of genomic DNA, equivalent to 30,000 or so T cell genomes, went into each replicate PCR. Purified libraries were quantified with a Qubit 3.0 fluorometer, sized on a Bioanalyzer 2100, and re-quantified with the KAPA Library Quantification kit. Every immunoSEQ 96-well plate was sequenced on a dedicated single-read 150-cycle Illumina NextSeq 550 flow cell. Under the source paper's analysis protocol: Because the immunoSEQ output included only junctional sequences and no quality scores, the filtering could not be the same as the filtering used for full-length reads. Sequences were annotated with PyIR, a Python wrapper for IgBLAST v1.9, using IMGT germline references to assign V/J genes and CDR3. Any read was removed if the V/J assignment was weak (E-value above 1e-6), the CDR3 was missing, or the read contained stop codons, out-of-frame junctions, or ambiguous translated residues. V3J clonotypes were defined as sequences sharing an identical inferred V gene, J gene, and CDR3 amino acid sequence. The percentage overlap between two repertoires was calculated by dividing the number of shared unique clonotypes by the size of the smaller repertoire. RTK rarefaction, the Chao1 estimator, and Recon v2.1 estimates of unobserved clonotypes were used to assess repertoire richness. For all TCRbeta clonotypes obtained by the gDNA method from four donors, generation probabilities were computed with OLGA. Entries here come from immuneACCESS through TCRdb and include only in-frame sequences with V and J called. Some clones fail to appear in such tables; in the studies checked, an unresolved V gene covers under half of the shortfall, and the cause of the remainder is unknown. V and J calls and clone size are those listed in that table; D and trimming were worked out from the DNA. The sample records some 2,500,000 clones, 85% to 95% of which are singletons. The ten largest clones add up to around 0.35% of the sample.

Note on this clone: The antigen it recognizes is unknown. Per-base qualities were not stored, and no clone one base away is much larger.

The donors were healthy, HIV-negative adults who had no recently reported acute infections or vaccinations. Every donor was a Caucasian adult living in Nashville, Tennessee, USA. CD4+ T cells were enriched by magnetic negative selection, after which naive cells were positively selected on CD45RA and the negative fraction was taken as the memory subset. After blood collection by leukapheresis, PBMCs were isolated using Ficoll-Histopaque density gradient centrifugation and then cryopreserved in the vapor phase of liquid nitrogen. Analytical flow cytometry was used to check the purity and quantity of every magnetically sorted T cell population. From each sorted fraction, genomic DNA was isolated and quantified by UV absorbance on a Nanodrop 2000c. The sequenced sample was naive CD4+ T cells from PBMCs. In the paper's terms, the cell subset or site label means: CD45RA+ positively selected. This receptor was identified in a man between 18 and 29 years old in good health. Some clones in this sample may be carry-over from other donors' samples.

The CDR3 here reads CASSKLAVYNEQFF. The base sequence is TGTGCCAGCAGTAAACTAGCGGTCTACAATGAGCAGTTCTTC. The chain joins TRBV2 to TRBJ2-1, and TRBD2 matches 8 of the central bases. The germline V gene yields SNHLY for CDR1 and FYNNEI for CDR2. The germline V and J ends show losses of 5 bases and 3 bases respectively, and no gene match explains 3 bases of the junction. From cysteine to phenylalanine, the CDR3 is 14 amino acids long. Left in the record is the CDR3 DNA by itself, 42 bases read in frame from the first base.